This T cell receptor beta chain is drawn from a study of T cell repertoires in cytomegalovirus infection. About the research overall: Alongside well-studied HLA-B-restricted CMV epitopes, recently identified HLA-C-restricted CMV epitopes were also used. CMV infection plus the matching HLA type was flagged by public TCR beta signatures. Study-level results: In two of eight donors, the top clonotype was HLA-C-restricted CMV-specific. Adding up the frequency of public TCR beta families identified people who carried CMV plus the relevant HLA.

The CDR3 sequence is 16 residues long. Germline V lookup: CDR1 MDHEN, CDR2 SYDVKM. V was trimmed by 6 bases and J by 0 bases, leaving 15 bases between them. TCRdb processed the reads anew with MiXCR; each CDR3 protein has one entry. This sample has about 24,000 distinct CDR3 sequences, with 22% found just once. With regard to this clonotype: Its antigen remains unknown.

This clonotype was obtained from a human donor in good health (CMV status not recorded). Some clones in this sample may be carry-over from other donors' samples. This chain uses TRBV28 with TRBJ2-4; TRBD1 might be the D (5 bases). Source: CD8+ T cells from cultured PBMCs, taken from culture after CMV antigen stimulation. CDR3 amino acids: CASRDDSNLAKNIQYF. For the CDR3, the DNA is TGTGCCAGCAGGGACGACAGCAACCTAGCCAAAAACATTCAGTACTTC.